This TCR beta chain is from a study of blood T cells in healthy people across ages. Background on the study: There was about one barcoded beta molecule captured by template switching per two T cells. Study observations and caveats: Among long-lived donors, naive CD4+ cells were more numerous and diversity higher than in aged donors. Measured against age, TCR beta diversity per million T cells decreased in a roughly linear manner.

A second PCR, run for about 6 to 11 cycles, used a sample-barcoded 5' primer plus a J-beta primer mix. TCRdb redid the calling of the 5' RACE reads with MiXCR, one entry per CDR3 protein. Among under 1 million distinct CDR3 sequences listed, more than 40% were seen once. Germline CDR1 is SGHTA and CDR2 is FQGNSA. This CDR3 has 15 amino acids. Note on this clonotype: Its antigen is still unknown.

There were at least 6 micrograms of total RNA extracted from every sample. The chain is built from TRBV7-2 and TRBJ2-7; 9 nucleotides agree with TRBD2. The J call is uncertain, as TRBJ2-5 better fits the DNA end. Sequencing was performed on blood. The TCR originated in a man in his 60s in good health. The CDR3 loop is CASSLGRGGPETQYF. As DNA, the CDR3 is TGTGCCAGCAGCTTAGGGCGGGGGGGCCCAGAGACCCAGTACTTC.